These 16 T cell receptor beta chains originate from one sample sequenced in a study of high-grade serous ovarian cancer treatment subgroups. Tumor tissue was taken before any definitive surgery or chemotherapy was given. TCRdb's copy holds only in-frame clones and misses some; the assay was immunoSEQ multiplex PCR. The sample consists of about 16,000 clones, 73% of them appearing once. Sequencing input: tumor tissue. The receptor set was obtained from a human donor with high-grade serous ovarian cancer.

A few counts support this clone. The junction departs from the called germline gene at one end, perhaps through a read error. The V gene is TRBV7-7, the J gene TRBJ2-1; D might be TRBD1 or TRBD2, each matching 6 bases. The CDR3 contains 13 residues. The germline V gene encodes CDR1 SSHAT and CDR2 FNYEAQ (reference sequence). CDR3 loop: CASSTHKGGRWVF. The CDR3 DNA sequence: TGTGCCAGCAGCACCCACAAGGGGGGCCGCTGGGTCTTC.

Only a few counts were recorded for this clone. The chain is built from TRBV27 and TRBJ1-5; 7 positions match TRBD1. This CDR3 spans 16 amino acids. CDR1 MNHEY and CDR2 SMNVEV come from the germline V gene (reference sequence). V gave up 3 bases and J gave up 0 bases; unmatched junction bases: 5. CDR3 sequence (DNA): TGTGCCAGCAGTTTTCACCGGGACAGTAGCAATCAGCCCCAGCATTTT. Translating gives CASSFHRDSSNQPQHF.

The chain has TRBV5-6 and TRBJ1-1; 10 bases are shared with TRBD1. Germline values: CDR1 SGHDT, CDR2 YYEEEE. CDR3 length: 13 amino acids. With 3 bases clipped from V and 13 bases from J, the junction kept 9 bases outside the gene matches. The DNA of the CDR3 is TGTGCCAGCAGCTACCGGGACAGGGGAGGGTTTTTCTTT. Amino acid sequence: CASSYRDRGGFFF.

This chain uses TRBV2 with TRBJ1-5; D gene uncertain. V lost 8 bases, J lost 5 bases, and 16 bases lay in between. Germline-derived CDR1 and CDR2 are SNHLY and FYNNEI. The CDR3 length is 14 residues. CDR3 loop: CASCREYGDQPQHF. The CDR3 coding sequence is TGTGCCAGCTGTAGGGAGTACGGCGATCAGCCCCAGCATTTT.

V and J are TRBV7-9 and TRBJ1-6; D unresolved. The germline V gene has CDR1 SEHNR and CDR2 FQNEAQ (reference sequence). V shed 1 base and J shed 7 bases, with 5 bases lying between them. The CDR3 is 13 amino acids. The CDR3 loop is CASSLEANSPLHF. As DNA, the CDR3 is TGTGCCAGCAGCTTAGAAGCCAATTCACCCCTCCACTTT.

The chain employs TRBV11-3 and TRBJ1-2; a possible D gene is TRBD1 (5 bases). V shed 2 bases and J shed 8 bases, with 18 bases lying between them. This CDR3 spans 15 amino acids. Germline V gene lookup returns CDR1 SGHNT and CDR2 YENEEA. CDR3 residues: CASSLYPGTAGGYTF. As DNA, the CDR3 is TGTGCCAGCAGCTTATACCCCGGGACGGCCGGAGGCTACACCTTC.

This chain uses TRBV7-3 with TRBJ1-1, with a tentative D call TRBD1 (5 bases). Germline CDR1 SGHTA, CDR2 FQGTGA. Trimming cost V 4 bases and J 5 bases, with 14 bases left between them. This CDR3 is built from 14 residues. This CDR3 reads CASSSPGLGTEAFF. The DNA of the CDR3 is TGTGCCAGCAGCTCCCCAGGGCTCGGAACTGAAGCTTTCTTT.

V gene TRBV9 combines with J gene TRBJ1-4; 8 positions agree with TRBD1. The germline V gene has CDR1 SGDLS and CDR2 YYNGEE. The junction had 7 bases not matched to a gene; V was cut back by 4 bases and J by 8 bases. The CDR3 has 14 amino acids. CDR3 bases: TGTGCCAGCAGCTCGGGACAGGTCGGGGAAAAACTGTTTTTT. Its protein is CASSSGQVGEKLFF.

This chain uses TRBV5-5 with TRBJ1-4, with TRBD1 as a possible D gene (5 bases). CDR1 and CDR2 from the germline V gene are SGHKS and YYEKEE (reference sequence). This CDR3 is built from 19 residues. V shed 0 bases and J shed 0 bases, with 18 bases lying between them. The CDR3 region has the DNA TGTGCCAGCAGCTTGGCCCCCCAGGGTTTCGCTCCAACTAATGAAAAACTGTTTTTT. Translating it yields CASSLAPQGFAPTNEKLFF.

V is TRBV7-2 and J is TRBJ2-7; 7 bases map to TRBD2. The V gene's germline CDR1 is SGHTA and CDR2 FQGNSA. The V gene end was trimmed by 1 base and the J gene end by 5 bases; junction bases not matched to a gene: 8. The CDR3 contains 15 residues. The CDR3 DNA sequence: TGTGCCAGCAGCTTAGTGCGCAGGAGCGGGAACGAGCAGTACTTC. This translates into CASSLVRRSGNEQYF.

J is TRBJ2-5 and V is TRBV4-3; D not certain. Germline-derived CDR1 and CDR2 are LGHNA and YSLEER. The V gene lost 0 bases and the J gene lost 6 bases, with 8 bases spanning the gap. The CDR3 contains 13 residues. The CDR3 DNA reads TGCGCCAGCAGCCAAGACGGTAGGAAGACCCAGTACTTC. Residues: CASSQDGRKTQYF.

The J gene is TRBJ2-5, the V gene TRBV7-2; possibly TRBD1 for D (6 bases). The length of the CDR3 is 14 residues. V shed 5 bases and J shed 2 bases, with 12 bases lying between them. Germline-derived CDR1 and CDR2 are SGHTA and FQGNSA. CDR3 nucleotides: TGTGCCAGCAGCCCTCGAAGGGGGCAAGAGACCCAGTACTTC. It yields the protein CASSPRRGQETQYF.

The chain combines TRBV11-2 with TRBJ2-5, with D perhaps matching TRBD2 (5 bases). Germline loops: CDR1 SGHAT, CDR2 FQNNGV. CDR3 size: 14 residues. V shed 5 bases and J shed 2 bases, with 12 bases lying between them. CDR3 in amino acids: CASSPSRGQETQYF. DNA of the CDR3: TGTGCCAGCAGCCCGTCCCGGGGACAAGAGACCCAGTACTTC.

The rearrangement joins TRBV10-3 to TRBJ2-5; the D call may be TRBD1 or TRBD2 (6 bases each). Germline lookup yields CDR1 ENHRY and CDR2 SYGVKD. The CDR3 loop spans 14 amino acids. Trimming shortened V by 2 bases and J by 3 bases, and 10 bases separated the two germline ends. CDR3 in DNA: TGTGCCATCAGTGAGGGGGGGCGAAAAGAGACCCAGTACTTC. Protein sequence: CAISEGGRKETQYF.

V and J are TRBV7-9 and TRBJ2-5, with 7 bases aligning to TRBD1. Germline V gene sequence: CDR1 SEHNR, CDR2 FQNEAQ (reference sequence). The CDR3 runs to 15 residues. V shed 1 base and J 1 base; nucleotides not matched to a gene: 3. CDR3 coding DNA: TGTGCCAGCAGCTTAGGGGGACAGATCCAAGAGACCCAGTACTTC. Amino acid sequence: CASSLGGQIQETQYF.

The chain employs TRBV27 and TRBJ2-1; 9 nucleotides match TRBD1. The ends lost 6 bases at V and 4 bases at J; junction bases unmatched: 7. Germline values: CDR1 MNHEY, CDR2 SMNVEV (reference sequence). The CDR3 has 15 amino acids. DNA for the CDR3: TGTGCCAGCAGAGAGGGACAGGGAGGATACAATGAGCAGTTCTTC. Residues: CASREGQGGYNEQFF.